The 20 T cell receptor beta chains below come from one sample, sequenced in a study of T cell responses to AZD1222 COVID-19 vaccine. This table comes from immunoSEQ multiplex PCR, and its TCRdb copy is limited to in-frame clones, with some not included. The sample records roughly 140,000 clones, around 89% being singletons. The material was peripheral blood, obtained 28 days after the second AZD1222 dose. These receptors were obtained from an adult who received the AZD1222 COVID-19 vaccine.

The CDR3 nucleotides are TGTGCCAGCAGCCCCCATTGGGGGGACTATGGCTACACCTTC. It codes for CASSPHWGDYGYTF. The genes are TRBV7-6 and TRBJ1-2, with D possibly being TRBD1 (5 bases). Germline V lookup: CDR1 SGHVS, CDR2 FNYEAQ. With 5 bases removed from V and 3 bases from J, the gap between germline ends came to 13 bases. The CDR3 is made up of 14 amino acids.

The CDR3 here is CASTSTSGNTIYF. The CDR3 DNA is TGTGCCAGCACCAGTACCTCTGGAAACACCATATATTTT. The chain is built from TRBV6-5 and TRBJ1-3; D is undetermined. V was pared by 7 bases and J by 0 bases, with 7 bases between. Germline CDR1 and CDR2: MNHEY and SVGAGI. The CDR3 runs 13 residues.

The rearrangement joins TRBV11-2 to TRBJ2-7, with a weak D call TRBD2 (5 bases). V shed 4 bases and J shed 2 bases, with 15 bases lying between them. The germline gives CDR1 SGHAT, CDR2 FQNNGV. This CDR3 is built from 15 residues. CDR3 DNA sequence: TGTGCCAGCAGCTCCATCCTTGGCGGGCCCTACGAGCAGTACTTC. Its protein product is CASSSILGGPYEQYF.

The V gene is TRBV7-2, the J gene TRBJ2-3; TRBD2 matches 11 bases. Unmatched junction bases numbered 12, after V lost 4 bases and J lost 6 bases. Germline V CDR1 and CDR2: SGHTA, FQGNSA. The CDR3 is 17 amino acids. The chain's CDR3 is CASSSGDSGGGWDTQYF. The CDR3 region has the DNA TGTGCCAGCAGCTCCGGAGATAGCGGGGGGGGATGGGATACGCAGTATTTT.

The CDR3 DNA reads TGTGCCAGCAGCTCGAGGAGAAGGCCCACTAATGAAAAACTGTTTTTT. Translation: CASSSRRRPTNEKLFF. The chain has TRBV28 and TRBJ1-4; D unclear. This CDR3 is built from 16 residues. Germline V gene lookup returns CDR1 MDHEN and CDR2 SYDVKM. Trimming took off 6 bases at V and 2 bases at J, with 16 bases between the two ends.

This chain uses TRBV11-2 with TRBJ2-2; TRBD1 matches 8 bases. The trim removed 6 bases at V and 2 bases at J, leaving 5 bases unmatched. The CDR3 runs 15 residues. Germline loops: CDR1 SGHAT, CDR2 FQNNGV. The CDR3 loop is CASSRTGTNTGELFF. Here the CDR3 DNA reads TGTGCCAGCAGTAGGACAGGGACAAACACCGGGGAGCTGTTTTTT.

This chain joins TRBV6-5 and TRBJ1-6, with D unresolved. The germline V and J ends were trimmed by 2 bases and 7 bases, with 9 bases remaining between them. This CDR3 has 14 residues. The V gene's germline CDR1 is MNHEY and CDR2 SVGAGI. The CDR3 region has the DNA TGTGCCAGCAGTTACGACCGACGGAATTCACCCCTCCACTTT. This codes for CASSYDRRNSPLHF.

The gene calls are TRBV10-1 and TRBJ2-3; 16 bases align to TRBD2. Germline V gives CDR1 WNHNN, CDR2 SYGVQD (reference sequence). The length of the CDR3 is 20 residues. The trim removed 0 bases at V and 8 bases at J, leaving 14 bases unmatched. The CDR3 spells CASSESPGLAGGPPVATQYF. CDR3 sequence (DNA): TGCGCCAGCAGTGAGTCTCCGGGACTAGCGGGAGGGCCCCCCGTGGCTACGCAGTATTTT.

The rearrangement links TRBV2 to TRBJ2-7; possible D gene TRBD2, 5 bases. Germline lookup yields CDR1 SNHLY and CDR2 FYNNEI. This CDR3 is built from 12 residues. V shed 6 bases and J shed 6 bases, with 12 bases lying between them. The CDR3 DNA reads TGTGCCAGCAGACTAGTGCTGGCCGAGCAGTACTTC. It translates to CASRLVLAEQYF.

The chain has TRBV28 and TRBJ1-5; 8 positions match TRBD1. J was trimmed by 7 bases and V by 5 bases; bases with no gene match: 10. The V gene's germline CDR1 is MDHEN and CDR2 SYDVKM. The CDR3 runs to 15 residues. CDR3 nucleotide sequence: TGTGCCAGCAGTAAGACAGGGGCTGGTGAGCAGCCCCAGCATTTT. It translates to CASSKTGAGEQPQHF.

CDR3: CASSLGGGLYNEQFF. CDR3 nucleotide sequence: TGTGCCAGCAGCTTAGGCGGGGGCCTATACAATGAGCAGTTCTTC. The chain carries TRBV5-4 and TRBJ2-1; TRBD2 might be the D (7 bases). This CDR3 spans 15 amino acids. The germline V gene has CDR1 SGHNT and CDR2 YYREEE (reference sequence). Trimming cost V 2 bases and J 4 bases, with 13 bases left between them.

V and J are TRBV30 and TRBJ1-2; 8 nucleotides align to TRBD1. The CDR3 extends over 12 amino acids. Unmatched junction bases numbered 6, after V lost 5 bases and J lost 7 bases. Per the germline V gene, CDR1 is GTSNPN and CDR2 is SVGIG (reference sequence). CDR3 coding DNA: TGTGCCTGGGGGACAGGCCCCTTTGGCTACACCTTC. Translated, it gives CAWGTGPFGYTF.

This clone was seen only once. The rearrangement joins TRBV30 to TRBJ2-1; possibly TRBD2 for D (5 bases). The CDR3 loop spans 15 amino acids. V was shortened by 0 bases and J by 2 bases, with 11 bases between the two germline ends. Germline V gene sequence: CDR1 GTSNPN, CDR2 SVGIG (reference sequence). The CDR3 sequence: CAWSVGVGTYNEQFF. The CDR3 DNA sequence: TGTGCCTGGAGTGTGGGAGTGGGTACCTACAATGAGCAGTTCTTC.

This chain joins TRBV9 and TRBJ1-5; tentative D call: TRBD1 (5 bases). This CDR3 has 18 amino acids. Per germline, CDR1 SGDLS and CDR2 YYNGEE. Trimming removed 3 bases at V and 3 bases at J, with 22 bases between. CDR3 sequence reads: CASSAGRGGDSLNQPQHF. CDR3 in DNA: TGTGCCAGCAGCGCAGGCCGGGGAGGGGACTCGCTCAATCAGCCCCAGCATTTT.

The CDR3 spells CATSDTSGVARNTGELFF. The DNA of the CDR3 is TGTGCCACCAGTGATACCTCAGGGGTAGCACGTAACACCGGGGAGCTGTTTTTT. The V gene is TRBV24-1, the J gene TRBJ2-2; D might be TRBD1 (6 bases). Germline V lookup: CDR1 KGHDR, CDR2 SFDVKD. The CDR3 runs 18 residues. V lost 3 bases and J lost 2, with 18 bases in between.

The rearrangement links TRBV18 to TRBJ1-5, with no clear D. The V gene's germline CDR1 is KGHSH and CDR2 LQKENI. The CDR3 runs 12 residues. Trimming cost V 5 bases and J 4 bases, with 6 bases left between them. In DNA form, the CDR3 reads TGTGCCAGCTCAACCCCGAATCAGCCCCAGCATTTT. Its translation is CASSTPNQPQHF.

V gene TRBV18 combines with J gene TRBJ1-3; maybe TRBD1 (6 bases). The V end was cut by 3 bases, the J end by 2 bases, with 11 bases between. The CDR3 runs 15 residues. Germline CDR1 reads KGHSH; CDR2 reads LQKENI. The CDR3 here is CASSPNRVAGNTIYF. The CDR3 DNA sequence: TGTGCCAGCTCACCCAACAGGGTCGCTGGAAACACCATATATTTT.

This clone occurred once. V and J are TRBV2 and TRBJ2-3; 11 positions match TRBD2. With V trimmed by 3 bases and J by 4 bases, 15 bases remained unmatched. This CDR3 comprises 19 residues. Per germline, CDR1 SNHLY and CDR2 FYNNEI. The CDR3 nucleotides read TGTGCCAGCAGTGATGGGACTAGCGGCTTCGTGACCGGGGCAGATACGCAGTATTTT. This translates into CASSDGTSGFVTGADTQYF.

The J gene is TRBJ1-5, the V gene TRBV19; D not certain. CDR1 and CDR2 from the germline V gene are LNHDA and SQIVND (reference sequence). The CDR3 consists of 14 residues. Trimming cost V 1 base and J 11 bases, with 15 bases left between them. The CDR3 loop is CASSIGPSVGAQHF. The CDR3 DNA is TGTGCCAGTAGTATAGGTCCCAGTGTAGGAGCCCAGCATTTT.

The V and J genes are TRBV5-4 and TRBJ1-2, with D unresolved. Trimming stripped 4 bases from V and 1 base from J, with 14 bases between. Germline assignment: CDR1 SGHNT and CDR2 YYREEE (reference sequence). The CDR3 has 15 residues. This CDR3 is CASSETIGDNYGYTF. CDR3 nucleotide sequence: TGTGCCAGCAGCGAAACCATCGGGGATAACTATGGCTACACCTTC.